These T cell receptor beta chains were read from a single sample in a study of shared clonotypes between healthy human individuals. This table comes from immunoSEQ multiplex PCR, and its TCRdb copy is limited to in-frame clones, with some not included. The sample shows some 1.5 million clones, 95% to 99% of them seen only once. Sequencing used naive CD4+ T cells sorted from blood. The receptor source for this set is a man aged 25 to 45 in good health. Both conserved end residues are part of each CDR3. A D gene is named only where the DNA matches it firmly. The listing skips clone size in some rows; elsewhere it reads once, few, many or a size class.

v_call	j_call	clone_size	d_call	cdr3_aa	cdr3_nt
TRBV29-1	TRBJ2-7	-	TRBD1	CSVLVWTGNYEQYF	TGCAGCGTCCTTGTCTGGACAGGAAACTACGAGCAGTACTTC
TRBV11-3	TRBJ2-5	-	-	CASSLGWGTQYF	TGTGCCAGCAGCTTAGGGTGGGGGACCCAGTACTTC
TRBV30	TRBJ2-3	-	-	CAWTSSDTQYF	TGTGCCTGGACTAGTTCAGATACGCAGTATTTT
TRBV7-9	TRBJ1-5	-	-	CASSPTGLQPQHF	TGTGCCAGCAGTCCTACAGGGTTGCAGCCCCAGCATTTT
TRBV7-9	TRBJ1-1	-	-	CASSLQGNTEAFF	TGTGCCAGCAGCCTCCAGGGTAACACTGAAGCTTTCTTT
TRBV5-1	TRBJ2-3	-	-	CASRPSGTGASTDTQYF	TGCGCCAGCAGACCGTCCGGGACTGGCGCTAGCACAGATACGCAGTATTTT
TRBV7-2	TRBJ2-7	-	-	CASSLQWSGLSSEQYF	TGTGCCAGCAGCTTACAGTGGTCCGGGTTGTCTTCCGAGCAGTACTTC
TRBV23-1	TRBJ2-7	-	TRBD1	CASSDGQGTYEQYF	TGCGCCAGCAGTGACGGACAGGGGACCTACGAGCAGTACTTC
TRBV27	TRBJ2-7	-	-	CASSLRTGYPYEQYF	TGTGCCAGCAGTTTACGGACGGGCTACCCTTACGAGCAGTACTTC
TRBV16	TRBJ1-5	once	-	CASRPDNQPQHF	TGTGCCAGCCGGCCAGACAATCAGCCCCAGCATTTT
TRBV30	TRBJ2-1	-	-	CAWSVGGINEQFF	TGTGCCTGGAGTGTGGGTGGCATCAATGAGCAGTTCTTC
TRBV5-1	TRBJ2-5	-	TRBD2	CASSPGVAGVGETQYF	TGCGCCAGCAGCCCCGGGGTAGCGGGAGTTGGAGAGACCCAGTACTTC
TRBV15	TRBJ2-1	-	TRBD2	CATSRDGGRFYNEQFF	TGTGCCACCAGCAGAGATGGCGGGAGGTTCTACAATGAGCAGTTCTTC
TRBV5-6	TRBJ2-4	-	-	CASSLRPGNIQYF	TGTGCCAGCAGCTTGAGGCCGGGAAACATTCAGTACTTC
TRBV7-2	TRBJ1-5	-	-	CASSLPGNQPQHF	TGTGCCAGCAGCTTACCAGGCAATCAGCCCCAGCATTTT
TRBV6-1	TRBJ2-7	-	TRBD2	CASNPLAGKYEQYF	TGTGCCAGCAACCCACTAGCGGGAAAATACGAGCAGTACTTC
TRBV7-6	TRBJ2-1	-	TRBD2	CASSLERGSSYNEQFF	TGTGCCAGCAGCCTAGAGCGGGGGAGCTCCTACAATGAGCAGTTCTTC
TRBV19	TRBJ1-5	-	TRBD1	CASSESGTGVVPQHF	TGTGCCAGTAGCGAATCCGGGACAGGGGTCGTGCCCCAGCATTTT
TRBV5-1	TRBJ1-4	-	TRBD1	CASSSGQGSGKLFF	TGCGCCAGCAGCTCCGGACAGGGGAGCGGAAAACTGTTTTTT
TRBV7-9	TRBJ2-5	-	-	CASRLQEYQETQYF	TGTGCCAGCAGACTACAGGAGTACCAAGAGACCCAGTACTTC
TRBV11-2	TRBJ2-1	-	-	CASSSFKGTTREQFF	TGTGCCAGCAGCTCCTTCAAGGGGACGACAAGGGAGCAGTTCTTC
TRBV18	TRBJ1-3	-	-	CASSPGRGAGNTIYF	TGTGCCAGCTCACCAGGTCGGGGCGCTGGAAACACCATATATTTT
TRBV5-4	TRBJ2-7	once	TRBD2	CASSARTSGSFEQYF	TGTGCCAGCAGCGCGCGGACTAGCGGGAGTTTTGAGCAGTACTTC
TRBV28	TRBJ2-7	-	TRBD1	CASSPGQGQQYF	TGTGCCAGCAGTCCCGGACAGGGGCAGCAGTACTTC
TRBV27	TRBJ2-7	-	-	CASSITFTGSGTYEQYF	TGTGCCAGCAGCATCACCTTCACAGGATCTGGTACCTACGAGCAGTACTTC
TRBV6-1	TRBJ1-2	-	TRBD1	CASIEQGVRGYTF	TGTGCCAGCATAGAACAGGGGGTACGGGGCTACACCTTC
TRBV28	TRBJ1-1	-	TRBD1	CASSSGQGGTEAFF	TGTGCCAGCAGTTCGGGACAGGGCGGCACTGAAGCTTTCTTT
TRBV29-1	TRBJ1-3	-	-	CSVAGTSGNTIYF	TGCAGCGTTGCCGGGACATCTGGAAACACCATATATTTT
TRBV6-5	TRBJ1-2	-	-	CATSTGIYGYTF	TGTGCCACCTCGACGGGAATCTATGGCTACACCTTC
TRBV19	TRBJ2-2	-	-	CASNARHMNTGELFF	TGTGCCAGTAACGCTCGACACATGAACACCGGGGAGCTGTTTTTT
TRBV28	TRBJ1-5	-	-	CASSLLSQPHHF	TGTGCCAGCAGCCTCCTAAGTCAGCCCCATCATTTT
TRBV25-1	TRBJ2-7	-	TRBD1	CASSASLGTVSNEQYF	TGTGCCAGCAGTGCCTCCCTAGGGACAGTTTCGAACGAGCAGTACTTC
TRBV6-5	TRBJ2-2	-	TRBD2	CASRRIAGDRELFF	TGTGCCAGCAGACGTATAGCGGGAGATAGGGAGCTGTTTTTT
TRBV15	TRBJ2-7	-	TRBD2	CATSRDLSGGYEQYF	TGTGCCACCAGCAGAGACCTTAGCGGGGGCTACGAGCAGTACTTC
TRBV6-5	TRBJ2-3	-	-	CASSYSGQGPQDTQYF	TGTGCCAGCAGTTACTCTGGGCAGGGGCCCCAGGATACGCAGTATTTT
TRBV18	TRBJ2-2	-	-	CASSPPERVNTGELFF	TGTGCCAGCTCACCACCGGAAAGGGTTAACACCGGGGAGCTGTTTTTT
TRBV12-5	TRBJ2-5	-	-	CASGLTFSGVPETQYF	TGTGCTAGTGGTTTGACCTTCTCTGGGGTCCCAGAGACCCAGTACTTC
TRBV28	TRBJ1-1	-	-	CASSPHTEAFF	TGTGCCAGCAGTCCCCACACTGAAGCTTTCTTT
TRBV29-1	TRBJ1-2	-	TRBD1	CSAWTGTPYGYTF	TGCAGCGCTTGGACAGGAACCCCCTATGGCTACACCTTC
TRBV11-2	TRBJ2-3	-	TRBD2	CASSPGTSGTTDTQYF	TGTGCCAGCAGCCCCGGGACTAGCGGGACCACAGATACGCAGTATTTT
TRBV30	TRBJ2-1	-	-	CAWIAQSDNEQFF	TGTGCCTGGATCGCGCAAAGTGACAATGAGCAGTTCTTC
TRBV5-1	TRBJ2-2	-	-	CASRAALNTGELFF	TGCGCCAGCAGAGCGGCCCTCAACACCGGGGAGCTGTTTTTT
TRBV19	TRBJ2-1	-	-	CASSIGGGAITYNEQFF	TGTGCCAGTAGTATAGGGGGGGGCGCAATTACCTACAATGAGCAGTTCTTC
TRBV9	TRBJ2-1	-	TRBD2	CASSALAGSYNEQFF	TGTGCCAGCAGCGCACTAGCGGGCTCCTACAATGAGCAGTTCTTC
TRBV7-2	TRBJ2-1	-	TRBD2	CASSFGAGRGNEQFF	TGTGCCAGCAGCTTCGGAGCGGGAAGGGGCAATGAGCAGTTCTTC
TRBV19	TRBJ1-1	once	-	CASSFGRMNTEAFF	TGTGCCAGTAGTTTCGGCCGGATGAACACTGAAGCTTTCTTT